Detailed here is one T cell receptor beta chain. Based on its abundance in the sample, this clone is medium-sized (0.01 to 0.1%). Which antigen it targets is not known. Base qualities are not provided; no much larger clone lies one nucleotide away. In this study, focal radiation therapy paired with CTLA-4 blockade (ipilimumab) was tested in patients who had chemo-refractory metastatic non-small-cell lung cancer. Library preparation was by the immunoSEQ multiplex PCR assay. TCRdb took this table from immuneACCESS and kept in-frame rearrangements with V and J called. Such tables lack part of the clones; where checked against another copy, unresolved V genes explain under half of the gap, and the rest is unexplained. This sample gives 64,000 or so clones in total; about 70% of them show up just once. About 8% of the sample is held by the ten biggest clonotypes. V sheds 4 bases and J sheds 10 bases, leaving 19 bases between their ends. Reading from cysteine to phenylalanine, the CDR3 counts 13 amino acids. Just the 39-base CDR3 DNA is kept, in frame starting at base 1. Per the germline V gene (reference sequence), GTSNPN is the CDR1 and SVGIG is the CDR2.

The data were taken from a study of radiotherapy plus CTLA-4 blockade in lung cancer (dated by TCRdb to 2016 to 2019). In the study overall: Among enrolled patients, about 19% had an objective response and 30% to 35% reached disease control.

Points the paper makes about the study in general: After treatment with radiotherapy and ipilimumab, TCR clones that came from tumors expanded in the peripheral blood. The strongest predictors of response were reported to be early dynamic shifts in blood T cell clones along with a rise in serum interferon-beta following radiation.

Sequences were derived from peripheral blood, sampled from a patient treated with radiotherapy plus ipilimumab. The TCR originated in a human donor with non-small cell lung cancer whose response to radiotherapy plus ipilimumab could not be evaluated. Recombination connected TRBV30 to TRBJ1-1; a tentative D call is TRBD1 (5 bases match). For the CDR3, the sequence is CAWTPRQTAGAFF. The bases are TGTGCCTGGACGCCCCGGCAGACAGCTGGAGCTTTCTTT.